Below, one TCR beta chain is given with its context. Its antigen is still unknown. The PCR was carried out with 60 Vbeta primers and 13 Jbeta primers. Using immunoSEQ multiplex PCR, the repertoire was profiled, and TCRdb retains in-frame clones only, with some absent. The sample contains 200,000 to 250,000 clones, over 70% of which appear only once. This entry belongs to a study of cytomegalovirus exposure and HLA in healthy donors. Notes on the study in general: Researchers left out some V segments, among them TRBV6-2 and TRBV6-3, as indistinguishable. Researchers catalogued approximately 160 TCR beta chains as cytomegalovirus-associated.

Trimming pared 3 bases from V and 7 bases from J, leaving 15 bases between. The CDR3 loop spans 15 amino acids. Germline V gives CDR1 MGHRA, CDR2 YSYEKL. This TCR came from a boy between 2 and 10 years old in good health and CMV-seronegative. The chain uses TRBV4-1 and TRBJ1-4, with D perhaps TRBD1 (6 bases). The sample taken for sequencing was PBMCs. This CDR3 is CASSHQGLGSEKLFF. The CDR3 bases are TGCGCCAGCAGCCACCAGGGGCTGGGTAGTGAAAAACTGTTTTTT.